The clone carrying this T cell receptor beta chain has a handful of counts. Its antigen is unidentified. The sample comes from a study of cytomegalovirus exposure and HLA in healthy donors. Study details: The study's early data release held tens of millions of unique TCRs from HLA-typed donors. When 398 donors were genotyped, about 81% of them were found to fall in the Caucasian-associated ancestry cluster. Overall study results and limits: Several of the most significant clusters appeared linked to common viral pathogens, based on a later analysis. Per a prior analysis, the majority of TCR beta V segments were productive roughly 90% or roughly 30% of the time.

This PCR relied on a set of 60 Vbeta primers and 13 Jbeta primers. Using immunoSEQ multiplex PCR, the repertoire was profiled, and TCRdb retains in-frame clones only, with some absent. The sample includes around 160,000 clones, over 60% seen only once; the top ten take around 3%. The V and J ends lost 2 bases and 4 bases, in that order; junction bases with no gene match: 4. Germline CDR1 reads MNHNY; CDR2 reads SVGAGI (reference sequence). This CDR3 spans 14 amino acids. The rearrangement uses TRBV6-6 and TRBJ1-1, with 7 bases identical to TRBD1. Material: PBMCs. This clonotype was obtained from a man aged 35 to 55 in good health and CMV-seropositive. The CDR3 loop reads CASSYIQGGTEAFF. As DNA, the CDR3 is TGTGCCAGCAGTTACATCCAGGGGGGCACTGAAGCTTTCTTT.